The 13 T cell receptor beta chains in this list originate from one sample, sequenced in a study of long-term antiretroviral therapy in people with HIV. They ran version v3.0 of the immunoSEQ assay at survey level. Assay: immunoSEQ multiplex PCR; the TCRdb copy retains only in-frame clones and omits some. The data contain around 13,000 clones, roughly 90% of them singletons. Sequencing was performed on unsorted PBMCs, taken 2.1 years after starting antiretroviral therapy. These receptors all stem from a middle-aged woman with HIV.

This clone was found a few times. The rearrangement links TRBV10-3 to TRBJ2-7; D gene uncertain. Germline V gene sequence: CDR1 ENHRY, CDR2 SYGVKD. V lost 0 bases and J lost 6, with 12 bases in between. The CDR3 has 14 amino acids. The CDR3 region has the DNA TGTGCCATCAGTGAGTCTGCCACGTTAGGCGAGCAGTACTTC. Protein product: CAISESATLGEQYF.

This clone was detected only a few times. This sample includes further DNA sequences coding for the same CDR3. The V call is TRBV6-5, the J call TRBJ1-1; unclear D gene. The CDR3 loop spans 13 amino acids. V was trimmed by 2 bases and J by 2 bases, leaving 6 bases between them. Germline V gene sequence: CDR1 MNHEY, CDR2 SVGAGI. CDR3: CASSYGPNTEAFF. CDR3 nucleotide sequence: TGTGCCAGCAGTTACGGTCCAAACACTGAAGCTTTCTTT.

Here the CDR3 DNA reads TGTGCCAGCAGCTCGGACCTCCGGCCAACAAATGAGCAGTTCTTC. This gives the protein CASSSDLRPTNEQFF. The rearrangement joins TRBV7-9 to TRBJ2-1; no reliable D call. The CDR3 runs 15 residues. Germline V gene data show CDR1 as SEHNR and CDR2 as FQNEAQ (reference sequence). V was trimmed by 4 bases and J by 7 bases, leaving 17 bases between them.

The chain couples TRBV6-5 to TRBJ1-2, with D possibly TRBD1 on 6 matching bases. Germline loops: CDR1 MNHEY, CDR2 SVGAGI. V shed 0 bases and J shed 4 bases, with 15 bases lying between them. The CDR3 runs 16 residues. In DNA form, the CDR3 reads TGTGCCAGCAGTTACTCGAACAGGGATCCGGCCTATGGCTACACCTTC. Protein: CASSYSNRDPAYGYTF.

The rearrangement links TRBV6-1 to TRBJ2-5; no reliable D call. The V and J ends lost 2 bases and 7 bases respectively, with 11 bases between them. The length of the CDR3 is 13 residues. The germline V gene encodes CDR1 MNHNS and CDR2 SASEGT. The CDR3 nucleotides are TGTGCCAGCAGTGAACGTAGCCCGGGGACCCAGTACTTC. This sequence encodes CASSERSPGTQYF.

The rearrangement joins TRBV27 to TRBJ2-6; D possibly corresponds to TRBD1 (5 bases). Trimming cost V 5 bases and J 4 bases, with 21 bases left between them. Germline assignment: CDR1 MNHEY and CDR2 SMNVEV (reference sequence). The CDR3 consists of 18 residues. CDR3 coding DNA: TGTGCCAGCAGTCCTCAGGGATTTGTCCGTTCCGGGGCCAACGTCCTGACTTTC. Amino acid sequence: CASSPQGFVRSGANVLTF.

This chain's CDR3 is CASSTQGPGDTIYF. CDR3 sequence (DNA): TGTGCCAGCAGTACCCAGGGACCCGGGGACACCATATATTTT. The J gene is TRBJ1-3, the V gene TRBV11-3; TRBD1 is a possible D gene (5 bases). V lost 6 bases and J lost 8, with 17 bases in between. Germline values: CDR1 SGHNT, CDR2 YENEEA. This CDR3 is 14 amino acids long.

This sequence joins TRBV11-3 and TRBJ2-3; maybe TRBD1 (6 bases). V lost 1 base and J 0 bases, leaving 8 bases between the germline ends. CDR1 is SGHNT and CDR2 is YENEEA in the germline V gene. The CDR3 covers 15 residues. The DNA for the CDR3 is TGTGCCAGCAGCTTAGGGGGGCCTAGCACAGATACGCAGTATTTT. It translates to CASSLGGPSTDTQYF.

V gene TRBV29-1 combines with J gene TRBJ2-1, with 14 bases fitting TRBD2. V was clipped by 6 bases and J by 4 bases; unmatched bases: 11. The CDR3 spans 17 residues. Germline V gene data show CDR1 as SQVTM and CDR2 as ANQGSEA. The CDR3 DNA reads TGCAGCGTAGAGGGACTAGCGGGGGCCCTCCGGTACAATGAGCAGTTCTTC. It encodes CSVEGLAGALRYNEQFF.

The genes are TRBV7-2 and TRBJ1-3, with D possibly TRBD1 on 5 matching bases. With 4 bases removed from V and 2 bases from J, the gap between germline ends came to 15 bases. The CDR3 is made up of 16 amino acids. Germline-derived CDR1 and CDR2 are SGHTA and FQGNSA. CDR3 amino acids: CASSSQTVGAGNTIYF. The CDR3 nucleotides are TGTGCCAGCAGCTCGCAGACAGTGGGCGCTGGAAACACCATATATTTT.

The V and J genes are TRBV6-6 and TRBJ1-1; D gene unclear. The V and J ends lost 4 bases and 5 bases respectively, with 14 bases between them. The germline V gene has CDR1 MNHNY and CDR2 SVGAGI (reference sequence). The CDR3 sequence is 14 residues long. CDR3 in DNA: TGTGCCAGCAGTTCGTGGGGAGGGAGAACTGAAGCTTTCTTT. Amino acid sequence: CASSSWGGRTEAFF.

The CDR3 region has the DNA TGTGCCAGCAGCATAGGGACGGCGGGTGACAATCAGCCCCAGCATTTT. Translation gives CASSIGTAGDNQPQHF. This chain links TRBV7-2 with TRBJ1-5, with D perhaps matching TRBD1 (5 bases). The V end lost 5 bases, the J end lost 3 bases, and 17 bases lay between the germline ends. Germline V gives CDR1 SGHTA, CDR2 FQGNSA. The CDR3 spans 16 residues.

Here the CDR3 reads CASRFRGGLNTEAFF. The CDR3 coding sequence is TGTGCCAGCAGATTCAGAGGAGGCCTGAACACTGAAGCTTTCTTT. The chain is built from TRBV13 and TRBJ1-1; no reliable D call. Germline-derived CDR1 and CDR2 are PRHDT and FYEKMQ (reference sequence). The V end was cut by 6 bases, the J end by 0 bases, with 14 bases between. CDR3 size: 15 residues.